The rows below give T cell receptor beta chains drawn from one sample of a study of immune evolution from preneoplasia to lung adenocarcinoma. Profiled with immunoSEQ multiplex PCR; TCRdb holds only in-frame clones, not every one. The sample lists more than 10,000 clones, around three quarters seen once, with about 30% in the top ten. The specimen was FFPE normal lung tissue adjacent to the tumor. These receptors all stem from a person aged 55 to 69 with lung adenocarcinoma. Some clones in this sample may be carry-over from other donors' samples. The CDR3 runs from the conserved cysteine through the conserved F or W. Each record gives: V gene, D gene, clone size, J gene, CDR3 protein, CDR3 DNA. D genes are given only for firm matches. Size is omitted from some rows. Given values are once, few, many or a class for expanded clones.

>TRBV7-2|-|once|TRBJ2-1
CASSLRVHNEQFF
TGTGCCAGCAGCTTAAGGGTACACAATGAGCAGTTCTTC
>TRBV9|TRBD1|-|TRBJ2-3
CASGHRDRSTDTQYF
TGTGCCAGCGGCCACCGGGACAGGTCCACAGATACGCAGTATTTT
>TRBV4-1|TRBD1|-|TRBJ1-2
CASSQDAGGAYGYTF
TGCGCCAGCAGCCAAGACGCAGGGGGGGCCTATGGCTACACCTTC
>TRBV2|-|-|TRBJ2-1
CASSVWGEQFF
TGTGCCAGCAGTGTCTGGGGTGAGCAGTTCTTC
>TRBV2|-|-|TRBJ1-1
CASRRGGRGTEAFF
TGTGCCAGCAGACGTGGAGGGCGGGGCACTGAAGCTTTCTTT
>TRBV6-5|-|-|TRBJ1-4
CASARGRTNEKLFF
TGTGCCAGCGCTAGGGGGAGGACTAATGAAAAACTGTTTTTT
>TRBV29-1|-|-|TRBJ2-2
CSVEGGAGELFF
TGCAGCGTTGAAGGGGGCGCCGGGGAGCTGTTTTTT
>TRBV12-5|-|-|TRBJ1-1
CASGLNINTEAFF
TGTGCTAGTGGCCTCAATATTAACACTGAAGCTTTCTTT
>TRBV29-1|-|medium-sized|TRBJ1-2
CSVDRQGGGYTF
TGCAGCGTTGATCGGCAGGGCGGTGGCTACACCTTC
>TRBV5-1|TRBD1|-|TRBJ1-1
CASSADRVRDTEAFF
TGCGCCAGCAGCGCGGACAGGGTTCGGGACACTGAAGCTTTCTTT
>TRBV19|TRBD1|once|TRBJ1-1
CASSRPGGTEAFF
TGTGCCAGTAGTAGACCAGGGGGCACTGAAGCTTTCTTT
>TRBV5-1|-|medium-sized|TRBJ2-1
CASSLGGGSNEQFF
TGCGCCAGCAGCTTGGGAGGTGGTAGCAATGAGCAGTTCTTC
>TRBV11-3|TRBD2|-|TRBJ2-1
CASSPAGLVEQFF
TGTGCCAGCAGCCCAGCAGGACTAGTCGAACAGTTCTTC
>TRBV15|-|few|TRBJ1-3
CATSRDYSGTNTIYF
TGTGCCACCAGCAGAGATTATTCAGGGACAAACACCATATATTTT
>TRBV7-8|TRBD1|few|TRBJ1-5
CASSLSKLRDRRSNQPQHF
TGTGCCAGCAGCTTATCTAAATTACGGGACAGGAGGAGCAATCAGCCCCAGCATTTT
>TRBV19|-|-|TRBJ1-1
CASGIQNTEAFF
TGTGCCAGTGGGATCCAGAACACTGAAGCTTTCTTT